The subject of this entry is one T cell receptor beta chain. Its binding antigen is unknown. Base quality data are lacking; no much larger clone is found one base away. These data belong to a study of cytomegalovirus exposure and HLA in healthy donors (dated by TCRdb to about 2017). Concerning the study at large: According to a later analysis, the 100 to 150 validation repertoires were produced on the same platform as the 666 repertoires of the first cohort. The study aimed to test whether signatures of past pathogen exposure could be identified by cataloging public T cell receptors. The study combined high-throughput TCR immunosequencing, statistical association of individual TCRs with disease status, and machine learning to predict cytomegalovirus infection status. Along with the approximately 670-subject first cohort, a separate validation cohort of more than 90 different subjects was used. Findings and caveats that apply to the study as a whole: According to the authors, the approach could potentially be generalized to other disease states and immunological phenotypes. A later analysis lacked HLA typing for the validation cohort, so it scored co-occurrence in that cohort across all 110 or so repertoires. In vitro tests confirmed that a few of the cytomegalovirus-associated TCR beta chains recognize cytomegalovirus antigens. In the study, around 150 TCR beta chains were listed as associated with cytomegalovirus. The classifier was reported to diagnose cytomegalovirus status with high specificity and sensitivity in both the original cohort and the validation cohort. Most TCR sequences were seen in very few donors, while some public TCRs were found in many individuals. A later analysis found that TCRs clustered in the first cohort also tended to co-occur in the 95 to 150 validation repertoires, with 94% of cluster scores above 0.

Libraries were constructed by the immunoSEQ multiplex PCR assay. The study's processing was this. To diagnose cytomegalovirus status from the catalog of TCR beta chain sequences, a statistical classification framework was built. Imported from immuneACCESS, the table was reduced by TCRdb to in-frame sequences with V and J called. These copies leave out some clones; in studies compared against another copy, an unresolved V gene accounts for under half, and the cause of the remainder is not known. The V and J calls and the clone size are those of that table, but D and trimming were determined from the DNA. The sample contains 110,000 or so clones, about 88% of them found a single time. Approximately 2.3% of the sample lies in the top ten. From its cysteine to its phenylalanine, the CDR3 spans 19 amino acids. Just CDR3 DNA is preserved here, 57 bases in frame from base 1. Trimming takes 1 base off V and 1 base off J; junction bases not matched to a gene: 9. Via the germline V gene (reference sequence), CDR1 is SEHNR and CDR2 FQNEAQ.

Separate from the approximately 700-subject first cohort, the validation cohort of 120 subjects was the group to which the donors belonged. The chain uses TRBV7-9 and TRBJ2-2, with 10 bases aligning to TRBD1. The receptor comes from a woman aged 18-29 years in good health and CMV-seronegative. The sample consisted of PBMCs. The CDR3: CASSLVLLRDRGNTGELFF. At the DNA level, the sequence is TGTGCCAGCAGCTTAGTCCTCCTCCGGGACAGGGGGAACACCGGGGAGCTGTTTTTT.